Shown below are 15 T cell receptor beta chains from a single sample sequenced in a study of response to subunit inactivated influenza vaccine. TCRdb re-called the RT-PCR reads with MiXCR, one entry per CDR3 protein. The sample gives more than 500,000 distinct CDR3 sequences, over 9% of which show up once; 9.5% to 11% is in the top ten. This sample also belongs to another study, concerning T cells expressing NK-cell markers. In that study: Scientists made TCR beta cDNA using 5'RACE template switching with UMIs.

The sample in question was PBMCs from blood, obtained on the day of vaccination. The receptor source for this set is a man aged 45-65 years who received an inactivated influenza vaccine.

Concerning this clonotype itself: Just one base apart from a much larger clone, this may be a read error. For the CDR3, the DNA is TGTGCCAGCAGCCAAGAGGGGGCCTCCTACAATGAGCAGTTCTTC. Protein sequence: CASSQEGASYNEQFF. This rearrangement joins TRBV3-1 to TRBJ2-1; possibly TRBD1 for D (6 bases). Looked up from germline, CDR1 is LGHDT and CDR2 is YNNKEL (reference sequence). This CDR3 is 15 amino acids long. The V end was cut by 0 bases, the J end by 0 bases, with 6 bases between.

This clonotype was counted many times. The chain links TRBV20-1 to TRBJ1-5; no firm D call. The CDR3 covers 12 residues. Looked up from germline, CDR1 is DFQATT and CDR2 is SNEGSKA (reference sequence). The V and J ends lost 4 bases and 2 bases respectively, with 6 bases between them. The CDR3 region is CSAKGGNQPQHF. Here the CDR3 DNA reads TGCAGTGCTAAAGGAGGCAATCAGCCCCAGCATTTT.

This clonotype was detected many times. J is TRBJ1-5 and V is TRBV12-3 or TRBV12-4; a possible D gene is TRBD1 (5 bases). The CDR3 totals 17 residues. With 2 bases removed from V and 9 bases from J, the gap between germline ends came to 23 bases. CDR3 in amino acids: CASSLYATLGGVWPQHF. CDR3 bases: TGTGCCAGCAGTTTATACGCGACACTGGGGGGAGTGTGGCCCCAGCATTTT.

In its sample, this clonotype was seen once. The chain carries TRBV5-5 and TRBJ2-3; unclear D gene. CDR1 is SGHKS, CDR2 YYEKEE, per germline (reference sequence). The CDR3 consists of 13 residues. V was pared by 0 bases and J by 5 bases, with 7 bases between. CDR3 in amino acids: CASSLDVGDTQYF. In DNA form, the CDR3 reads TGTGCCAGCAGCTTGGACGTCGGAGATACGCAGTATTTT.

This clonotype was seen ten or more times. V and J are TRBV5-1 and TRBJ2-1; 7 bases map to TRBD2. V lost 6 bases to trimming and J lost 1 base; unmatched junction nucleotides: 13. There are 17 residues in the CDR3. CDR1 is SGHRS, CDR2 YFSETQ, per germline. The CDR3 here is CASMASSGRESYNEQFF. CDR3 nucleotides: TGCGCCAGCATGGCCTCTTCAGGGCGGGAGTCCTACAATGAGCAGTTCTTC.

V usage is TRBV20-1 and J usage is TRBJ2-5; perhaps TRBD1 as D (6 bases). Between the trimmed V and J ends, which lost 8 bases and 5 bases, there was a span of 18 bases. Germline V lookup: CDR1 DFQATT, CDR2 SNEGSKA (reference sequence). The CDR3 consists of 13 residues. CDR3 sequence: CSPNPGQSETQYF. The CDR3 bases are TGCAGTCCCAATCCCGGACAGAGTGAGACCCAGTACTTC.

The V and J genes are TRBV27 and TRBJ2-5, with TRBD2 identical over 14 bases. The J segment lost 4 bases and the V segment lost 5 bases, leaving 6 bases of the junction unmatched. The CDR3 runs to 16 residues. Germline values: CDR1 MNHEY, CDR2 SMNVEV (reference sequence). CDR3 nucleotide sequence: TGTGCCAGCAGTCTCGGACTAGCGGGAGGTCTAGAGACCCAGTACTTC. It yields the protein CASSLGLAGGLETQYF.

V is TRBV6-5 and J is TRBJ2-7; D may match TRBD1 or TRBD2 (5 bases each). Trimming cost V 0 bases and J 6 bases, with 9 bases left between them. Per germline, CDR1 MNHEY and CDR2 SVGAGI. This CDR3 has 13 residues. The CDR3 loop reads CASSYSDSGEQYF. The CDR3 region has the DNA TGTGCCAGCAGTTACTCAGACAGCGGCGAGCAGTACTTC.

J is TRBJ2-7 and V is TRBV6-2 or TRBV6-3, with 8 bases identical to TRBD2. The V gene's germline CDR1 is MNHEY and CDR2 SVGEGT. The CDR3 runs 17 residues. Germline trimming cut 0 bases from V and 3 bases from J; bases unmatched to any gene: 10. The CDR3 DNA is TGTGCCAGCAGTTACTCCAGGCGGGAGGAGGGCCGCTACGAGCAGTACTTC. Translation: CASSYSRREEGRYEQYF.

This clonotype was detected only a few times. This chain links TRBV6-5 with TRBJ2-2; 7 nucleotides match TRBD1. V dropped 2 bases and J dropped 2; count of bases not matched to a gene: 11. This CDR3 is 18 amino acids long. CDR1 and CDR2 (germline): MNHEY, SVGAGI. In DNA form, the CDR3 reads TGTGCCAGCAGTTACGAGGGCAGGGGGTGGTTTAACACCGGGGAGCTGTTTTTT. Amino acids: CASSYEGRGWFNTGELFF.

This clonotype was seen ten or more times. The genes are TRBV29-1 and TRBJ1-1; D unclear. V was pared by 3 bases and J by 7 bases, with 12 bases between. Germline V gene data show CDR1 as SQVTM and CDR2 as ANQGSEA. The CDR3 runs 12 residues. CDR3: CSVDDPAGEAFF. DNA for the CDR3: TGCAGCGTTGACGATCCTGCAGGTGAAGCTTTCTTT.

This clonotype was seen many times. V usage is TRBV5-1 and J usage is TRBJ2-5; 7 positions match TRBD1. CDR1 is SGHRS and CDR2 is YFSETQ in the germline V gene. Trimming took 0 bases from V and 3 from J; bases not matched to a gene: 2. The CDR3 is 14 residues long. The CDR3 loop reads CASSLATGEETQYF. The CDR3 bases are TGCGCCAGCAGCTTGGCTACAGGGGAAGAGACCCAGTACTTC.

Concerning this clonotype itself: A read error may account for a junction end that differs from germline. The DNA of the CDR3 is TGCGCCAGCAGCTTGTCGACAGATTCACGCCTCCACTTT. Its protein product is CASSLSTDSRLHF. J is TRBJ1-6 and V is TRBV5-1, with TRBD1 as a possible D gene (5 bases). The germline V gene has CDR1 SGHRS and CDR2 YFSETQ. There are 13 residues in the CDR3.

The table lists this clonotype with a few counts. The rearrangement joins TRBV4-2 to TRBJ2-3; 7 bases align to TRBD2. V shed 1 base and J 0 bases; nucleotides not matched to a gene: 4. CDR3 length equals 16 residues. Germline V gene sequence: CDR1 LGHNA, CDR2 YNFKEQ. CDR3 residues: CASSQVVSGSTDTQYF. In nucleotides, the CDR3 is TGTGCCAGCAGCCAAGTCGTTAGCGGGAGCACAGATACGCAGTATTTT.

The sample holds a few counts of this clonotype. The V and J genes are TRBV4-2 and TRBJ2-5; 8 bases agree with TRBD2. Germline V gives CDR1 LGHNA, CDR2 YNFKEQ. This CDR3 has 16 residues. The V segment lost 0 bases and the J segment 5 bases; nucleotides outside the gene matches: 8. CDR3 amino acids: CASSQDRGLVRETQYF. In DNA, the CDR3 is TGTGCCAGCAGCCAAGATCGGGGACTAGTTAGGGAGACCCAGTACTTC.